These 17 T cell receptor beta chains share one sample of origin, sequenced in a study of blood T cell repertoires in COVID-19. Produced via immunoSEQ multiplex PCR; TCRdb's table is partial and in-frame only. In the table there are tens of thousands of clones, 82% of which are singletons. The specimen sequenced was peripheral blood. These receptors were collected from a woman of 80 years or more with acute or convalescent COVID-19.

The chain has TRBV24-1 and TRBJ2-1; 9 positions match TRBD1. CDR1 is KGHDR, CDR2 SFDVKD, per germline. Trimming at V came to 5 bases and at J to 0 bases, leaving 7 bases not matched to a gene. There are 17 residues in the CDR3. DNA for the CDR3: TGTGCCACCAGTGGGACAGGGGCCGTGGCCTCCTACAATGAGCAGTTCTTC. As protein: CATSGTGAVASYNEQFF.

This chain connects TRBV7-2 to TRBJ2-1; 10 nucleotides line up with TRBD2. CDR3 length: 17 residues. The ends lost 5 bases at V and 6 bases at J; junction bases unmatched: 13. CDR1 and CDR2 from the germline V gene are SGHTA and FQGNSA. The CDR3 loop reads CASSVLGAASGSNEQFF. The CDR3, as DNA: TGTGCCAGCAGCGTATTGGGTGCGGCTAGCGGGAGCAATGAGCAGTTCTTC. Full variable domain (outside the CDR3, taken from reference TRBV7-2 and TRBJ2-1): GAGVSQSPSNKVTEKGKDVELRCDPISGHTALYWYRQSLGQGLEFLIYFQGNSAPDKSGLPSDRFSAERTGGSVSTLTIQRTQQEDSAVYLCASSVLGAASGSNEQFFGPGTRLTVL.

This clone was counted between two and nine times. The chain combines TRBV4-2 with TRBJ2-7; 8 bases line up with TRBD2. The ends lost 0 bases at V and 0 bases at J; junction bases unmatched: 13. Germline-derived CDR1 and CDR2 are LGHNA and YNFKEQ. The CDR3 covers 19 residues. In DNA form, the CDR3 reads TGTGCCAGCAGCCAAGAGGGGGCTAGCGGCCGGGGGGGCTCCTACGAGCAGTACTTC. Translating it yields CASSQEGASGRGGSYEQYF.

The CDR3 DNA follows: TGTGCCAGCAGTCCACAGGGGGATCTGGGGGTTTACAATGAGCAGTTCTTC. Protein product: CASSPQGDLGVYNEQFF. The chain carries TRBV28 and TRBJ2-1, with 8 bases identical to TRBD1. From germline, CDR1 is MDHEN and CDR2 SYDVKM. J was trimmed by 4 bases and V by 5 bases; bases with no gene match: 13. The CDR3 is 17 residues long.

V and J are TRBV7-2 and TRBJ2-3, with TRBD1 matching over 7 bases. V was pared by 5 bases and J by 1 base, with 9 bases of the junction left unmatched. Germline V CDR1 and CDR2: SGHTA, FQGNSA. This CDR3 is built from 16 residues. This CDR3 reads CASSPRTGWGTDTQYF. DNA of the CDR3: TGTGCCAGCAGCCCGAGGACAGGATGGGGCACAGATACGCAGTATTTT.

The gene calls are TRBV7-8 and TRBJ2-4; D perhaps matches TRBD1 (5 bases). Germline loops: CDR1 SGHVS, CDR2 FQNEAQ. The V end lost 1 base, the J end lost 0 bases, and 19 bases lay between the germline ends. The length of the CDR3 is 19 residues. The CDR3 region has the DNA TGTGCCAGCAGCTTAGAATGGGAAGGGGTCATCATAGCCAAAAACATTCAGTACTTC. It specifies CASSLEWEGVIIAKNIQYF.

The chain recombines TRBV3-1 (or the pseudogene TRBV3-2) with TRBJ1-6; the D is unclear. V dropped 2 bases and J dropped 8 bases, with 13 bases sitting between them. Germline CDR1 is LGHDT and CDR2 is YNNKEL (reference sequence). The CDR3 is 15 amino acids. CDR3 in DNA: TGTGCCAGCAGCCAAATCCCCACAGCCCATTCACCCCTCCACTTT. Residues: CASSQIPTAHSPLHF.

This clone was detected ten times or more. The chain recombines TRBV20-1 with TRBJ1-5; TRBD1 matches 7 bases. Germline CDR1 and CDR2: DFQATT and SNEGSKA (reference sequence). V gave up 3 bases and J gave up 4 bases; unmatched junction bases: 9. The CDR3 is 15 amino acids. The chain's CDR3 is CSASGPRGSNQPQHF. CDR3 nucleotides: TGCAGTGCTAGTGGCCCCAGGGGGTCGAATCAGCCCCAGCATTTT.

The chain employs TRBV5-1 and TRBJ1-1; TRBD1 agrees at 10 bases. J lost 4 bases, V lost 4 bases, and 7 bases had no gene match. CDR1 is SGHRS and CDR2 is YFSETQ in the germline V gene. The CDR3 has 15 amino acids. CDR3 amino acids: CASSGGTGEGTEAFF. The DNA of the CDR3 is TGCGCCAGCAGCGGGGGGACAGGGGAAGGCACTGAAGCTTTCTTT.

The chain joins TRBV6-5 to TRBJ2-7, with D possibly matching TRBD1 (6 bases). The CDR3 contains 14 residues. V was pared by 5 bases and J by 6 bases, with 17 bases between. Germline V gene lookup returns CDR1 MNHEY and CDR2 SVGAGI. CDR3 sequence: CASSPKMAGAEQYF. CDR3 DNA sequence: TGTGCCAGCAGTCCGAAGATGGCAGGGGCCGAGCAGTACTTC.

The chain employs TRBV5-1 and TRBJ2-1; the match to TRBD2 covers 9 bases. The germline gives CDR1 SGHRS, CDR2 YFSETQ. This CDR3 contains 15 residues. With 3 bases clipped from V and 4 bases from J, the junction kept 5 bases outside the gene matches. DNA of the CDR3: TGCGCCAGCAGCTGGGCGGGACTAGCTTACAATGAGCAGTTCTTC. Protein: CASSWAGLAYNEQFF.

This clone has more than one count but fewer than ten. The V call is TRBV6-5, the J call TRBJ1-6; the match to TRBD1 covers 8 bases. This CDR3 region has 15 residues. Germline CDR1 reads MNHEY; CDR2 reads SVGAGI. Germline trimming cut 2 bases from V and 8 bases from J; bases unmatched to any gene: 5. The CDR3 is CASSYETGDHSPLHF. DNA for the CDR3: TGTGCCAGCAGTTACGAGACAGGGGACCATTCACCCCTCCACTTT.

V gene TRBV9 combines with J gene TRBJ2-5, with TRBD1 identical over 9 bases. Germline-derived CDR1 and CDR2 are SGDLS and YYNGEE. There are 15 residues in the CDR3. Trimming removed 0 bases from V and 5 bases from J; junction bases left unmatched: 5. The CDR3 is CASSVGTGVGETQYF. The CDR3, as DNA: TGTGCCAGCAGCGTAGGGACAGGGGTAGGGGAGACCCAGTACTTC.

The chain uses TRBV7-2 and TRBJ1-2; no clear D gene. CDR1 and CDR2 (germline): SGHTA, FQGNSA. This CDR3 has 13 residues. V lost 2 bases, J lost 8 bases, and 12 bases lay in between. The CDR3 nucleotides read TGTGCCAGCAGCTTAAATCGCGGGGAAGGCTACACCTTC. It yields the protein CASSLNRGEGYTF.

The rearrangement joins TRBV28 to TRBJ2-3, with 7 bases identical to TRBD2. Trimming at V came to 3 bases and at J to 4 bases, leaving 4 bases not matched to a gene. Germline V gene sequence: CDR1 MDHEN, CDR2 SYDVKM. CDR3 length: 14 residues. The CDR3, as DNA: TGTGCCAGCAGTTTGCCAGCGGGACCAGATACGCAGTATTTT. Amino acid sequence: CASSLPAGPDTQYF.

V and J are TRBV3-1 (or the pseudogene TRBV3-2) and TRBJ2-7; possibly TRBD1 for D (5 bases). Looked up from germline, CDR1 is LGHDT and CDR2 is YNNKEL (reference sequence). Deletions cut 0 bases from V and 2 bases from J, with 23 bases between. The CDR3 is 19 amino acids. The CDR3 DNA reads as TGTGCCAGCAGCCAAGAAGAGGCTTCGTACGGACATCCTACCTACGAGCAGTACTTC. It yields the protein CASSQEEASYGHPTYEQYF.

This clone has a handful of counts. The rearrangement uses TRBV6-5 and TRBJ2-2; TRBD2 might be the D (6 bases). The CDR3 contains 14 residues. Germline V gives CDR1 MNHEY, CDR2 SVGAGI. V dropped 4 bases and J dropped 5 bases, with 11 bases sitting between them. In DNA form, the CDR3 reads TGTGCCAGCAGTTCCTGGGCGGGAACCGGGGAGCTGTTTTTT. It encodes CASSSWAGTGELFF.